This TCR beta chain was identified in a study of human T cells and chemical hapten exposure (dated by TCRdb to the early 2020s). For the wider study: For sensitization, 2% DPC in acetone was applied to a roughly 2 cm by roughly 2 cm area of upper inner arm skin. Throughout the approximately 24-week study period, patients were also given weekly therapeutic DPC doses on the scalp. Patch testing was performed on the upper back with Finn chambers containing 0.01% DPC, and the patch tests were scored after 6 days according to International Contact Dermatitis Research Group standards. The patient cohort, mostly female, included alopecia areata with under or over 50% scalp involvement, alopecia totalis and alopecia universalis. The libraries were sequenced as a pool, and the TCR yield per sample differed mostly because of small variations in library volumes within the pool. The study tracked peripheral blood TCR repertoire changes in vivo during primary and secondary sensitization to the hapten diphenylcyclopropenone (DPC) in alopecia patients. Patient blood was sampled pre-sensitization (week 0) and at 2, 6 and about 24 weeks after DPC sensitization. Twenty-nine alopecia patients gave blood for TCR sequencing at one to four time points (pre-sensitization, 2, 6 and 24 weeks). General findings and caveats noted by the study authors: Expanded TCRs formed significantly more large CDR3 similarity clusters than pre-sensitization or healthy control sets, consistent with antigen-driven responses. Because every patient had alopecia, a presumed autoimmune disease, the patients' immune response might differ from that of healthy individuals. DPC sensitization did not change how many TCRs were above 1 in 1000 frequency, and no evidence was found of alterations in global repertoire structure. Patch test score was positively correlated with the number of PT1 expanded TCRs, with significance at thresholds 8, 16 and 32 but not at 4. Repeated subsampling changed both the strength of the expansion versus patch-test correlation and the threshold at which that correlation became significant.

The time point label of this sample denotes: patch test 1, 2 weeks after DPC sensitization. In the paper's terms, the treatment or condition label means: therapeutic diphenylcyclopropenone sensitization with weekly scalp DPC. At every patch-test visit, the blood draw took place before the patch test was put on. Patients were considered eligible if aged 18 to 70, diagnosed with alopecia and deemed suitable for DPC therapy, and patients were excluded if pregnant. Total RNA was extracted from unfractionated whole blood collected in Tempus Blood RNA tubes. The library was built by means of RACE. Sequencer: NextSeq 500. Library preparation attached unique molecular identifiers to individual cDNA molecules for quantitative, reproducible TCR counting. Both TCR alpha and TCR beta chains were sequenced from each blood RNA sample. For the original study's pipeline: A median of about 89,000 TCRs per sample was observed, with a range of about 20,000 to 700,000. The Decombinator software suite was used to annotate V, J and CDR3 in the TCR reads. Every sample was subsampled to the same number of TCRs (28,000) for the PS versus PT1 abundance plots. Expanded TCRs were defined as absent before sensitization and observed at least eight times at the 2-week time point. TCRdb handled the public reads itself, with Q25 trimming in fastp and clone calling in MiXCR, and kept productive beta chains. Under each unique CDR3 protein, matching rows form one entry showing the most common genes and DNA. These V and J calls originate from TCRdb's pipeline instead of the authors' own analysis. Across this sample there are roughly 80,000 distinct CDR3 sequences, with around 10% seen only once. The ten largest make up around 4.4% of the sample.

The germline V gene provides CDR1 SGHTA and CDR2 FQGNSA. The CDR3 spans 13 residues, counting both ends. This clonotype appeared many times. Its target antigen remains unknown. The CDR3 does not end in the conserved phenylalanine or tryptophan, so this is likely a read error. The DNA is left out, because the CDR3 cannot be placed on it with certainty; the CDR3 is given as TCRdb lists it. This chain joins TRBV7-2 to TRBJ2-7; the table's D call, TRBD1, was not checked against the DNA. The sample consisted of whole blood, taken in connection with sensitization to the hapten diphenylcyclopropenone (DPC). This clonotype was obtained from a woman aged 45-59 years with alopecia areata. Some clones in this sample may be carry-over from other donors' samples. CDR3 protein: CASSFRTGALGFY.